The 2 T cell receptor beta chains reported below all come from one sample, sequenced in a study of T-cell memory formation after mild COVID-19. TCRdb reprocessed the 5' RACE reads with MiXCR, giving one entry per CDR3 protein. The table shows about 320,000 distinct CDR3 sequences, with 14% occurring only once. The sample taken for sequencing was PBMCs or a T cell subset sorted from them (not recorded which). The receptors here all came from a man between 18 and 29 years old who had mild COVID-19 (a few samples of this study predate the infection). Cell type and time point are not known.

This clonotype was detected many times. The CDR3 loop is CASSFSPGRFPQETQYF. DNA for the CDR3: TGTGCCAGCAGCTTCAGTCCGGGGCGGTTCCCCCAAGAGACCCAGTACTTC. The chain combines TRBV11-2 with TRBJ2-5, with D possibly called TRBD1 or TRBD2 (5 bases each). The CDR3 spans 17 residues. V was cut by 3 bases and J by 1 base, with 18 bases left in between. The germline V gene has CDR1 SGHAT and CDR2 FQNNGV.

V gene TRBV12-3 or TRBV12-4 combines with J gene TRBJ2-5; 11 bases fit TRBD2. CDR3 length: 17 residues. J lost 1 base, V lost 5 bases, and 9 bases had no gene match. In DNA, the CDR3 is TGTGCCAGCAGTCCTCATAGCGGGGGGGCCTCCCAAGAGACCCAGTACTTC. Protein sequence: CASSPHSGGASQETQYF.